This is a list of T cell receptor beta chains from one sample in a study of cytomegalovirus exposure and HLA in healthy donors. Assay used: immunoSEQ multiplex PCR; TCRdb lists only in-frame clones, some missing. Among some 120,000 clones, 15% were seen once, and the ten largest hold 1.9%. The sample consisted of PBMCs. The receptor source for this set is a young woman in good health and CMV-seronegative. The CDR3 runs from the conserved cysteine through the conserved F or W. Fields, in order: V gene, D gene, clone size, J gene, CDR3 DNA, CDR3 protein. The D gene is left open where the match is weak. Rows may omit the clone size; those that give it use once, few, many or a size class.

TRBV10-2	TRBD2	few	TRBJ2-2	TGCGCCAGCAGTGAATATTCTCCTCAGCCTGGCGGGAGGGGCGGGGAGCTGTTTTTT	CASSEYSPQPGGRGGELFF
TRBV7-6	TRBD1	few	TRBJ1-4	TGTGCCAGCAGCTTCGACCAGGGGCCCCGGGACAGGGAAGTTTCAACTAACGAAAAACTGTTTTTT	CASSFDQGPRDREVSTNEKLFF
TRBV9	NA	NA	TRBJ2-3	TGTGCCAGCAGCGGGGGACACGGCATAAGGCCCCAAGATACGCAGTATTTT	CASSGGHGIRPQDTQYF
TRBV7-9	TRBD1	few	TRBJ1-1	TGTGCCAGCAGCTTTATCCGTCCGACAGGGGGCGGGACTGAAGCTTTCTTT	CASSFIRPTGGGTEAFF
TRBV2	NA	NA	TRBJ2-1	TGTGCCAGCAGTCTACAGGGATCCCGGTACAATGAGCAGTTCTTC	CASSLQGSRYNEQFF
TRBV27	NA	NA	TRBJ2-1	TGTGCCAGCAGTTTTCTACCCCTCTTCTACAATGAGCAGTTCTTC	CASSFLPLFYNEQFF
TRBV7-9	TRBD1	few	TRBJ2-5	TGTGCCAGCAGCCAGGGGGACCGTGGGGATGGAGAGACCCAGTACTTC	CASSQGDRGDGETQYF
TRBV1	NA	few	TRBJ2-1	TGCACCAGCAGCGTCTGGGGGACTAGCGGGGGCCCGGGCAAACATGAGCAGTTCTTC	CTSSVWGTSGGPGKHEQFF
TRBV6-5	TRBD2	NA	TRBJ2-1	TGTGCCAGCAGCCCGGGACTATCCTACAATGAGCAGTTCTTC	CASSPGLSYNEQFF
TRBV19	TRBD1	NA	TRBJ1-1	TGTGCCAGTAGTAAGGGGACAGATTTGAACACTGAAGCTTTCTTT	CASSKGTDLNTEAFF
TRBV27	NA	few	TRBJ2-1	TGTGCCAGCAGCCAGTATACCTACAATGAGCAGTTCTTC	CASSQYTYNEQFF
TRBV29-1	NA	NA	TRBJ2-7	TGCAGCGTTGAAGAGGGGAGCTATGGGGACGAGCAGTACTTC	CSVEEGSYGDEQYF
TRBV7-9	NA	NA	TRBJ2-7	TGTGCCAGCAGCAGGGGTTCCGAGCAGTACTTC	CASSRGSEQYF
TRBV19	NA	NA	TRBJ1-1	TGTGCCAGTAGTCTCCGGGACGGACTAGTCACTGAAGCTTTCTTT	CASSLRDGLVTEAFF
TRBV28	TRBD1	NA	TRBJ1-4	TGTGCCAGCAGCCTATTTGGGACAGGGATGAATGAAAAACTGTTTTTT	CASSLFGTGMNEKLFF
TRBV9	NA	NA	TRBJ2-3	TGTGCCAGCAGCGTAGTGGGCAGCACAGATACGCAGTATTTT	CASSVVGSTDTQYF
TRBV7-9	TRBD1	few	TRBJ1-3	TGTGCCAGCAGCTTAGGGACAGGGGTAACTGGAAACACCATATATTTT	CASSLGTGVTGNTIYF
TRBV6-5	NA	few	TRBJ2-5	TGTGCCAGCAGTCCCGGAGGTACCAAGGGGACCCAGTACTTC	CASSPGGTKGTQYF
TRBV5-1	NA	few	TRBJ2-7	TGCGCCAGCAGCTTGAACAACTGGGGCGGCTCCTACGAGCAGTACTTC	CASSLNNWGGSYEQYF
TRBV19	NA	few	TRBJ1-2	TGTGCCAGTAGTATAGGGGTTGAGGGATTGTCTGGCTACACCTTC	CASSIGVEGLSGYTF
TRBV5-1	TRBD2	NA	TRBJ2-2	TGCGCCAGCACCCCACTTGTAGCGGGAGAAGCCGGGGAGCTGTTTTTT	CASTPLVAGEAGELFF
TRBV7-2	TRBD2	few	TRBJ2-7	TGTGCCAGCAGCTTAGGTCCAGCGGGGGGCGTCTACGAGCAGTACTTC	CASSLGPAGGVYEQYF
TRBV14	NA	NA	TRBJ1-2	TGTGCCAGCAGCCAAGGGCAGAACTATGGCTACACCTTC	CASSQGQNYGYTF
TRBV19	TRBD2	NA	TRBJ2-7	TGTGCCAGTAGCCAGGGACTAGCGGGAGCAGAGCAGTACTTC	CASSQGLAGAEQYF
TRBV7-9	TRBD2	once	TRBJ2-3	TGTGCCAGCAGCTTAGCGACTAGCGGGTTAGATACGCAGTATTTT	CASSLATSGLDTQYF
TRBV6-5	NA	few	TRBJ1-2	TGTGCCAGCAGTTACGAGGGAAACTATGGCTACACCTTC	CASSYEGNYGYTF
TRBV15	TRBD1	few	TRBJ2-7	TGTGCCACCAGCCCGGACAGGGGGCTCTACGAGCAGTACTTC	CATSPDRGLYEQYF
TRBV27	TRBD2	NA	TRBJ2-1	TGTGCCAGCAGTTTATCGATCACCGGGACTAGCGGGAGGGTAAATGAGCAGTTCTTC	CASSLSITGTSGRVNEQFF
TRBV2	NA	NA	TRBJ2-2	TGTGCCAGCGGGCCCTCGCGTACCGGGGAGCTGTTTTTT	CASGPSRTGELFF
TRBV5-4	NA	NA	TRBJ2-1	TGTGCCAGCAGCTTGGCGGGAGCTAACGATGAGCAGTTCTTC	CASSLAGANDEQFF
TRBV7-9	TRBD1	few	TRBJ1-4	TGTGCCAGCAGCGCTGGACAGGGGATGAGGGAAAAACTGTTTTTT	CASSAGQGMREKLFF
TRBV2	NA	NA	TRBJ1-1	TGTGCCAGCAATGTCGTCGACACTGAAGCTTTCTTT	CASNVVDTEAFF
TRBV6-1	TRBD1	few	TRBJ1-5	TGTGCCAGCAGTGGCCCTCGATTCCAGGGGGCGGATCAGCCCCAGCATTTT	CASSGPRFQGADQPQHF
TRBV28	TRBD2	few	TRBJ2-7	TGTGCCAGCAGTTTCGGGACTACAGAGCAGTACTTC	CASSFGTTEQYF
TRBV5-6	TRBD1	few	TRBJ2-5	TGTGCCAGCAGCCCGGGACAGGTGTGGGAGACCCAGTACTTC	CASSPGQVWETQYF
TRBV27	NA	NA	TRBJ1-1	TGTGCCAGCAGTACGGCGGCCAACACTGAAGCTTTCTTT	CASSTAANTEAFF
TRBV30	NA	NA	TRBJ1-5	TGTGCCTGGAGCGGTAGCAATCAGCCCCAGCATTTT	CAWSGSNQPQHF
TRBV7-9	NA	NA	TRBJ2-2	TGTGCCAGCAGCAGGAGCACAACCGGGGAGCTGTTTTTT	CASSRSTTGELFF
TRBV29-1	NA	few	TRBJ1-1	TGCAGCGTTGCCCCAACAGGGTCAAACACTGAAGCTTTCTTT	CSVAPTGSNTEAFF
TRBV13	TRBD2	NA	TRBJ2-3	TGTGCCAGCAAACGTAGCGGGAGAGGAGATACGCAGTATTTT	CASKRSGRGDTQYF
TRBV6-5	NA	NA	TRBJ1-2	TGTGCCAGCCACGATGGAGTGGATGGCTACACCTTC	CASHDGVDGYTF
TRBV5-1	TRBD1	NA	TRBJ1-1	TGCGCCAGCAGCTTACAGGGGGCGCGAACTGAAGCTTTCTTT	CASSLQGARTEAFF
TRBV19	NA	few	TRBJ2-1	TGTGCCAGTAGTATAGGCCTAAATGAGCAGTTCTTC	CASSIGLNEQFF
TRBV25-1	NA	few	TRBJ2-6	TGTGCCAGCAAGAGGGCTGGGGCCAACGTCCTGACTTTC	CASKRAGANVLTF
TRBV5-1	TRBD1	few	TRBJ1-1	TGCGCCAGCAGCCCTATAGGACAGGCGAACACTGAAGCTTTCTTT	CASSPIGQANTEAFF
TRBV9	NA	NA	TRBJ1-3	TGTGCCAGCAGCGCGGACAGTGGTGGAAACACCATATATTTT	CASSADSGGNTIYF